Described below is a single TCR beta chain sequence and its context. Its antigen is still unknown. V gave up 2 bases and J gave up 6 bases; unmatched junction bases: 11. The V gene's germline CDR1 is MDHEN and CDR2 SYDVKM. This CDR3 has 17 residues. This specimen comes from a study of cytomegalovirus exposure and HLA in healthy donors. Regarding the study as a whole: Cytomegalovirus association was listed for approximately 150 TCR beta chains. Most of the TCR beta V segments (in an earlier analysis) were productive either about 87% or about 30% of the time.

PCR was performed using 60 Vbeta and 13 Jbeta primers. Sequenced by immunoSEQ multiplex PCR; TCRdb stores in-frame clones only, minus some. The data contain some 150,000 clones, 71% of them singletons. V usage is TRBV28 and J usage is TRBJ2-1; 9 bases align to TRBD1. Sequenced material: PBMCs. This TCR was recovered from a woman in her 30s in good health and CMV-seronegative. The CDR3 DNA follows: TGTGCCAGCAGTTTACATATCCGGGACAGGGACCCCAATGAGCAGTTCTTC. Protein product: CASSLHIRDRDPNEQFF.